These T cell receptor beta chains were read from a single sample in a study of control samples from healthy donors and cancer patients. The method was immunoSEQ multiplex PCR; TCRdb's version includes in-frame clones alone and lacks a portion of them. The sample has approximately 86,000 clones; approximately 81% are singletons. Sequencing input: blood. Receptor source: a woman in her thirties or forties in good health. The CDR3 runs from the conserved cysteine through the conserved F or W. The D gene is left open where the match is weak. Not all rows give a size; the values are once, few, many and, for expanded clones, a class.

clone_size,j_call,v_call,d_call,cdr3_aa,cdr3_nt
-,TRBJ2-3,TRBV5-1,-,CASSSTYPREDTQYF,TGCGCCAGCAGCTCTACTTATCCTCGGGAAGATACGCAGTATTTT
-,TRBJ2-6,TRBV7-2,-,CASRSTGTGANVLTF,TGTGCCAGCAGATCAACAGGGACCGGGGCCAACGTCCTGACTTTC
-,TRBJ2-7,TRBV7-8,-,CASSLAGPRGPYEQYF,TGTGCCAGCAGCTTAGCGGGACCCCGGGGGCCCTACGAGCAGTACTTC
-,TRBJ1-2,TRBV6-2/TRBV6-3,-,CASSYLSTQGGYTF,TGTGCCAGCAGTTACCTGTCTACCCAAGGGGGCTACACCTTC
-,TRBJ1-5,TRBV7-2,-,CASSLAADYSNQPQHF,TGTGCCAGCAGCTTAGCGGCGGATTATAGCAATCAGCCCCAGCATTTT
-,TRBJ2-4,TRBV6-2/TRBV6-3,-,CASSYDEKNIQYF,TGTGCCAGCAGTTACGACGAAAAAAACATTCAGTACTTC
-,TRBJ2-3,TRBV10-3,TRBD2,CAISDQRGSTDTQYF,TGTGCCATCAGTGATCAGCGGGGGAGCACAGATACGCAGTATTTT
-,TRBJ1-5,TRBV30,-,CAWSARFGPQHF,TGTGCCTGGAGTGCTCGTTTTGGACCCCAGCATTTT
-,TRBJ1-1,TRBV7-9,-,CASRYRDWNTEAFF,TGTGCCAGCAGGTACAGGGACTGGAACACTGAAGCTTTCTTT
few,TRBJ2-5,TRBV15,-,CATSRARTNQETQYF,TGTGCCACCAGCAGAGCCAGGACTAACCAAGAGACCCAGTACTTC
-,TRBJ2-7,TRBV5-1,-,CASSLLGASSSYEQYF,TGCGCCAGCAGCTTGTTGGGGGCGAGTAGCTCCTACGAGCAGTACTTC
few,TRBJ2-7,TRBV4-3,-,CASSHSRTNSYEQYF,TGCGCCAGCAGCCACTCAAGGACTAACTCCTACGAGCAGTACTTC
-,TRBJ1-5,TRBV30,-,CAWSVGQWNQPQHF,TGTGCCTGGAGTGTTGGGCAGTGGAATCAGCCCCAGCATTTT
-,TRBJ1-2,TRBV7-9,-,CASSLEMQAYGYTF,TGTGCCAGCAGCTTAGAAATGCAGGCCTATGGCTACACCTTC
once,TRBJ1-1,TRBV27,TRBD1,CASSPRVTGRDTEAFF,TGTGCCAGCAGTCCTCGTGTGACAGGGAGGGACACTGAAGCTTTCTTT
few,TRBJ2-7,TRBV25-1,-,CASSSTGPGNEQYF,TGTGCCAGCAGTTCTACAGGGCCGGGGAACGAGCAGTACTTC
once,TRBJ1-1,TRBV2,-,CAARGGYEDGTEAFF,TGTGCCGCTCGAGGAGGGTATGAAGACGGCACTGAAGCTTTCTTT
-,TRBJ2-7,TRBV6-2/TRBV6-3,-,CASSYSHDRSTYEQYF,TGTGCCAGCAGTTACTCCCACGACAGGTCAACCTACGAGCAGTACTTC
-,TRBJ2-1,TRBV24-1,TRBD2,CATSDALAGGSNEQFF,TGTGCCACCAGTGATGCACTAGCGGGGGGGAGTAATGAGCAGTTCTTC
-,TRBJ2-3,TRBV2,TRBD2,CASSRGGSTDTQYF,TGTGCCAGCAGTCGGGGGGGCAGCACAGATACGCAGTATTTT
-,TRBJ1-5,TRBV18,-,CASSPSEGFFNQPQHF,TGTGCCAGCTCGCCGAGCGAAGGATTCTTCAATCAGCCCCAGCATTTT
-,TRBJ1-1,TRBV6-5,-,CASSYFRGMNTEAFF,TGTGCCAGCAGTTACTTCCGGGGAATGAACACTGAAGCTTTCTTT
-,TRBJ2-1,TRBV29-1,-,CSVEYGRGHEQFF,TGCAGCGTTGAATACGGCAGGGGCCATGAGCAGTTCTTC
few,TRBJ1-4,TRBV6-6,-,CASSYGLGREKLFF,TGTGCCAGCAGTTACGGGCTAGGGAGGGAAAAACTGTTTTTT
few,TRBJ1-1,TRBV11-3,-,CASSLGENTEAFF,TGTGCCAGCAGCTTAGGGGAGAACACTGAAGCTTTCTTT
-,TRBJ1-2,TRBV5-6,TRBD1,CASRLPGTGGSGYTF,TGTGCCAGCAGACTACCCGGGACAGGGGGCTCTGGCTACACCTTC
-,TRBJ2-3,TRBV5-4,-,CASSLVLGGTDTQYF,TGTGCCAGCAGCTTGGTCCTAGGGGGCACAGATACGCAGTATTTT
-,TRBJ1-2,TRBV6-5,-,CASWEGSYGYTF,TGTGCCAGTTGGGAGGGTAGCTATGGCTACACCTTC
-,TRBJ2-3,TRBV24-1,TRBD2,CATSEASGGADTQYF,TGTGCCACCAGTGAGGCTAGCGGGGGGGCAGATACGCAGTATTTT
-,TRBJ1-1,TRBV29-1,-,CSVKRDLNTEAFF,TGCAGCGTTAAGAGGGACTTAAACACTGAAGCTTTCTTT
-,TRBJ1-2,TRBV7-2,-,CASSQGEFRSYTF,TGTGCCAGCAGCCAAGGGGAGTTCAGGAGCTACACCTTC
-,TRBJ1-2,TRBV7-2,TRBD1,CASSLRAGTGQPPLF,TGTGCCAGCAGCTTACGGGCCGGGACAGGCCAACCCCCCCTCTTC
-,TRBJ1-1,TRBV9,TRBD1,CASLKGTGGAVPFF,TGTGCCAGCTTGAAAGGGACAGGCGGCGCGGTACCTTTCTTT
-,TRBJ2-1,TRBV3-1/TRBV3-2,TRBD1,CASSQTPGTAFNEQFF,TGTGCCAGCAGCCAAACTCCCGGGACAGCCTTCAATGAGCAGTTCTTC
-,TRBJ2-1,TRBV5-4,TRBD2,CASSTGTSGDISYNEQFF,TGTGCCAGCAGCACCGGGACTAGCGGGGATATTTCCTACAATGAGCAGTTCTTC
-,TRBJ1-2,TRBV12-3/TRBV12-4,-,CASSFGLDGYTF,TGTGCCAGCAGTTTTGGGTTAGACGGCTACACCTTC
-,TRBJ2-2,TRBV11-1,TRBD1,CASSRDRTNTGELFF,TGTGCCAGCAGCCGGGACAGAACGAACACCGGGGAGCTGTTTTTT
-,TRBJ1-2,TRBV7-2,-,CASSVGPTGRGYTF,TGTGCCAGCAGCGTAGGACCGACAGGTCGCGGCTACACCTTC
-,TRBJ1-1,TRBV7-9,TRBD1,CATRGQANTEAFF,TGTGCCACAAGGGGACAGGCGAACACTGAAGCTTTCTTT
-,TRBJ2-1,TRBV7-2,TRBD1,CASSLETGNSYEQFF,TGTGCCAGCAGCTTAGAGACAGGGAATTCGTATGAGCAGTTCTTC
-,TRBJ2-5,TRBV5-6,TRBD1,CASSLELQGYQETQYF,TGTGCCAGCAGCTTGGAATTACAGGGGTACCAAGAGACCCAGTACTTC
-,TRBJ2-7,TRBV24-1,-,CATSDPTQSLEQYF,TGTGCCACCAGTGACCCGACCCAGAGCCTCGAGCAGTACTTC
-,TRBJ2-2,TRBV4-3,-,CASSQDEGLTGELFF,TGCGCCAGCAGCCAAGATGAGGGGCTCACCGGGGAGCTGTTTTTT
-,TRBJ2-7,TRBV7-2,-,CASSIRSTGTYEQYF,TGTGCCAGCAGCATTCGTTCGACAGGAACCTACGAGCAGTACTTC
-,TRBJ2-2,TRBV6-4,TRBD1,CASRQGAGELFF,TGTGCCAGCAGACAGGGGGCCGGGGAGCTGTTTTTT
-,TRBJ2-2,TRBV18,-,CASSPQDPRMTGELFF,TGTGCCAGCTCACCACAGGACCCCCGAATGACCGGGGAGCTGTTTTTT
-,TRBJ2-7,TRBV19,-,CASTNDGRGLDEQYF,TGTGCCAGTACCAACGACGGAAGAGGGTTAGACGAGCAGTACTTC
-,TRBJ2-7,TRBV7-2,TRBD2,CASSPDMGGEQYF,TGTGCCAGCAGCCCGGACATGGGGGGGGAGCAGTACTTC
-,TRBJ2-2,TRBV6-2/TRBV6-3,TRBD2,CASSYTWIKRGATGELFF,TGTGCCAGCAGTTACACATGGATAAAGCGGGGGGCAACCGGGGAGCTGTTTTTT
-,TRBJ1-2,TRBV2,-,CASSEGGSGYTF,TGTGCCAGCAGTGAAGGGGGGAGCGGCTACACCTTC
-,TRBJ1-6,TRBV5-4,-,CASSPGRGQNSPLHF,TGTGCCAGCAGCCCGGGTCGGGGGCAGAATTCACCCCTCCACTTT
-,TRBJ2-7,TRBV9,TRBD1,CASSVGGLGGDEQYF,TGTGCCAGCAGCGTAGGAGGGCTAGGGGGCGACGAGCAGTACTTC
-,TRBJ1-1,TRBV10-3,TRBD1,CENYRGAEAFF,TGTGAAAACTACAGGGGTGCTGAAGCTTTCTTT
-,TRBJ1-1,TRBV6-6,-,CASTIQGRGDTEAFF,TGTGCCAGCACCATCCAGGGTAGGGGGGACACTGAAGCTTTCTTT
-,TRBJ2-7,TRBV11-3,-,CASSPQNYEQYF,TGTGCCAGCAGCCCTCAAAACTACGAGCAGTACTTC